The 6 T cell receptor beta chains below come from one sample, sequenced in a study of OX40 agonist ivuxolimab in advanced cancers. Clones were sequenced by immunoSEQ multiplex PCR, and TCRdb holds only the in-frame ones, with some missing. The sample holds around 45,000 clones, about 90% seen once. Sequencing was performed on CD4+ or CD8+ T cells sorted from blood, taken in a trial of the OX40 agonist ivuxolimab. These receptors were obtained from an adult with an advanced solid tumor such as melanoma, head and neck, liver or kidney cancer.

The chain carries TRBV30 and TRBJ2-5; D uncertain. Germline CDR1 GTSNPN, CDR2 SVGIG (reference sequence). V was pared by 1 base and J by 2 bases, with 8 bases between. The length of the CDR3 is 13 residues. The CDR3 coding sequence is TGTGCCTGGAGTGGGGCAGTTCAAGAGACCCAGTACTTC. This codes for CAWSGAVQETQYF.

The chain couples TRBV9 to TRBJ1-1; D unclear. Per germline, CDR1 SGDLS and CDR2 YYNGEE. V was trimmed by 1 base and J by 1 base, leaving 8 bases between them. The CDR3 loop spans 14 amino acids. CDR3 amino acids: CASSVSPRNTEAFF. The CDR3 bases are TGTGCCAGCAGCGTATCCCCTAGGAACACTGAAGCTTTCTTT.

J is TRBJ1-4 and V is TRBV28; D is unresolved. The V and J ends lost 4 bases and 8 bases respectively, with 14 bases between them. This CDR3 spans 14 amino acids. Germline V gene lookup returns CDR1 MDHEN and CDR2 SYDVKM. The DNA for the CDR3 is TGTGCCAGCAGTTCCTGGACGCTAAGGGAAAAACTGTTTTTT. Translation: CASSSWTLREKLFF.

The rearrangement links TRBV4-3 to TRBJ2-3; unclear D gene. V was shortened by 0 bases and J by 0 bases, with 10 bases between the two germline ends. Germline V gives CDR1 LGHNA, CDR2 YSLEER. The CDR3 covers 16 residues. DNA for the CDR3: TGCGCCAGCAGCCAAGAGTGGGCGACTAGCACAGATACGCAGTATTTT. This gives the protein CASSQEWATSTDTQYF.

The gene calls are TRBV5-6 and TRBJ2-3; D unclear. The germline V gene encodes CDR1 SGHDT and CDR2 YYEEEE. CDR3 size: 15 residues. V lost 7 bases and J lost 0, with 15 bases in between. The CDR3 DNA follows: TGTGCCAGCCACCTTGACCCACGGAGCACAGATACGCAGTATTTT. Its protein product is CASHLDPRSTDTQYF.

This rearrangement joins TRBV12-5 to TRBJ1-1, with D uncertain. V dropped 3 bases and J dropped 2 bases, with 7 bases sitting between them. In germline, CDR1 is LGHNT, CDR2 FRNRAP. The CDR3 sequence is 13 residues long. This chain's CDR3 is CASGFAGNTEAFF. CDR3 coding DNA: TGTGCTAGTGGTTTCGCGGGTAACACTGAAGCTTTCTTT.